This T cell receptor (beta chain) was profiled in a study of T cell responses to AZD1222 COVID-19 vaccine. The data were produced by immunoSEQ multiplex PCR, yet TCRdb's version contains in-frame clones alone and is incomplete. Of 150,000 to 200,000 clones listed, around 94% were seen once; the top ten hold roughly 1.5%. The CDR3 covers 14 residues. CDR1 and CDR2 (germline): MNHEY, SMNVEV (reference sequence). V was pared by 7 bases and J by 9 bases, with 8 bases of the junction left unmatched. Notes on the study in general: As reported, nearly half of all spike-specific TCRs target variant regions that are unmutated. Dominant at 160-218 and 743-854, vaccine-associated CD4 TCRs also spanned spike.

As regards this clone: Its target is not known.

The specimen comprised peripheral blood, sampled 28 days after the second AZD1222 dose. The clonotype originates from an adult who received the AZD1222 COVID-19 vaccine. V and J are TRBV27 and TRBJ1-6; 8 nucleotides line up with TRBD1. This CDR3 reads CASKLDRARSPLHF. The CDR3 nucleotides are TGTGCCAGCAAATTGGACAGGGCGCGTTCACCCCTCCACTTT.